This T cell receptor beta chain was captured by sequencing in a study of technical replicates of blood from a few donors. Profiled with immunoSEQ multiplex PCR; TCRdb holds only in-frame clones, not every one. The sample holds 95,000 to 100,000 clones, under 97% seen once. The CDR3 runs 13 residues. From germline, CDR1 is KGHSH and CDR2 LQKENI. The ends were cut back, 2 bases at V and 6 bases at J, with 8 bases in the middle. Sequences were obtained from T cells isolated from PBMCs. The clonotype comes from a human donor in good health. The chain combines TRBV18 with TRBJ2-1; D unresolved. The CDR3 is CASSPIALNEQFF. The CDR3 DNA follows: TGTGCCAGCTCACCAATCGCGCTCAATGAGCAGTTCTTC.